These T cell receptor beta chains were read from a single sample in a study of blood T cell repertoires in COVID-19. Repertoires were generated with immunoSEQ multiplex PCR, while TCRdb's copy carries only in-frame clones and drops some. The data contain about 170,000 clones, 88% of them singletons. The sequencing input was peripheral blood. These receptors were obtained from a man aged 50-60 years who had recovered from COVID-19. CDR3s leave out the opening cysteine and the closing phenylalanine or tryptophan.

15	TRBV27	TRBJ1-6	ASTLNLGGSYNSPLH
11	TRBV10-1	TRBJ1-1	ASRAGEGTEAF
17	TRBV7-3	TRBJ2-2	ASSLLPVTSGANTGELF
11	TRBV19	TRBJ2-1	ASRGTGSNEQF
13	TRBV5-1	TRBJ2-7	ASSPQGGREYEQY
12	TRBV9	TRBJ2-1	ASSVAGVMNEQF
14	TRBV9	TRBJ2-2	ASSVEAGGNTGELF
14	TRBV29-1	TRBJ1-2	SVGKQGELRNYGYT
12	TRBV3-1/TRBV3-2	TRBJ1-3	ASSQRGTRNTIY
16	TRBV1	TRBJ1-4	TSSQDSQGVATNEKLF
12	TRBV7-2	TRBJ2-1	ASSLAGFGDEQF
12	TRBV11-2	TRBJ1-2	ASSSQQGLSGYT
11	TRBV19	TRBJ1-6	AGQDSANSPLH
14	TRBV3-1/TRBV3-2	TRBJ2-5	ASSQGLGLGEETQY
12	TRBV28	TRBJ1-1	ASTILGGRGEAF
11	TRBV5-4	TRBJ1-2	ASSPEVAYGYT
11	TRBV24-1	TRBJ2-1	ATSDLEAVEQF
14	TRBV9	TRBJ2-1	ASSVGGDYAYNEQF
12	TRBV15	TRBJ1-2	ATSPVGALYGYT
10	TRBV5-1	TRBJ2-7	ASSLEGAEQY
10	TRBV10-2	TRBJ1-6	ASKDSDSPLH
13	TRBV9	TRBJ2-3	ASSVVAGGTDTQY
13	TRBV6-5	TRBJ2-1	ASSFRPQRHNEQF
12	TRBV5-6	TRBJ1-2	ASSLQTVVYGYT
12	TRBV5-5	TRBJ2-2	ATQLGQDTGELF
11	TRBV27	TRBJ1-5	ASSFGLYQPQH
13	TRBV4-3	TRBJ1-1	ASSQEPQANTEAF
15	TRBV27	TRBJ2-1	ASSGYGLAGGSNEQF
16	TRBV19	TRBJ1-5	ASSRQGGQLDFNQPQH
13	TRBV2	TRBJ2-1	ASSELAGGNDEQF